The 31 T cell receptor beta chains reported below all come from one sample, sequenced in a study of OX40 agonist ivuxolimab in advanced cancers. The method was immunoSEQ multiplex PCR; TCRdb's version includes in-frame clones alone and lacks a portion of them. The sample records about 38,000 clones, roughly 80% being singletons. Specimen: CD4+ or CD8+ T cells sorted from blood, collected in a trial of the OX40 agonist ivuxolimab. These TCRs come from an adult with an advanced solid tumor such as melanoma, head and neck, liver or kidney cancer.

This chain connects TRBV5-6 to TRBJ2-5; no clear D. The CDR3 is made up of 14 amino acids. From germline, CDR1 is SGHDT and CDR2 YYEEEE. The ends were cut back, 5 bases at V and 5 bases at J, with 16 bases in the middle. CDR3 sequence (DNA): TGTGCCAGCAGGCTTCTTCGGGCGCTCGAGACCCAGTACTTC. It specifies CASRLLRALETQYF.

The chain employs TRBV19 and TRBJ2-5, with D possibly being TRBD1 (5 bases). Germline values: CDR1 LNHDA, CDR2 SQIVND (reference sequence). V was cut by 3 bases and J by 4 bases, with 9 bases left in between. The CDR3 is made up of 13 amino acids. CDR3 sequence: CASSMGRAETQYF. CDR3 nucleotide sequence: TGTGCCAGTAGTATGGGCAGGGCAGAGACCCAGTACTTC.

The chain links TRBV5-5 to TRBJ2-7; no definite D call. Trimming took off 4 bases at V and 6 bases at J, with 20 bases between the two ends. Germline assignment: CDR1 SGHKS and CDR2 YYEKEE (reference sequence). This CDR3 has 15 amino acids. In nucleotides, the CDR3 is TGTGCCAGCAGCCTTACCGGGTCCCCCCCCTCCGAGCAGTACTTC. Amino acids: CASSLTGSPPSEQYF.

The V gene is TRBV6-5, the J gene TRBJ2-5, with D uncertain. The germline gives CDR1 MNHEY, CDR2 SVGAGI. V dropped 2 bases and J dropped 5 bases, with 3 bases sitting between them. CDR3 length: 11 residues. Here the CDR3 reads CASSYRETQYF. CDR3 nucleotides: TGTGCCAGCAGTTACCGGGAGACCCAGTACTTC.

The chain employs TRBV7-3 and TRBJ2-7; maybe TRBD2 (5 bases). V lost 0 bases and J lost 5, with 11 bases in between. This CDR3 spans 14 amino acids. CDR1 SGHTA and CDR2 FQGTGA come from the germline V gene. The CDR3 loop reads CASSLTRETNEQYF. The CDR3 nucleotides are TGTGCCAGCAGCTTAACGAGGGAAACTAACGAGCAGTACTTC.

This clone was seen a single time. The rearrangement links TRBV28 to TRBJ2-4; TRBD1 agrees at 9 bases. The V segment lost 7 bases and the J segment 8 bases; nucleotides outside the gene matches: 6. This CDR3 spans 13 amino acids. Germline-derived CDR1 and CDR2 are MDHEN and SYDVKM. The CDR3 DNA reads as TGTGCCAGCATACCGGGACAGGGACACATTCAGTACTTC. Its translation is CASIPGQGHIQYF.

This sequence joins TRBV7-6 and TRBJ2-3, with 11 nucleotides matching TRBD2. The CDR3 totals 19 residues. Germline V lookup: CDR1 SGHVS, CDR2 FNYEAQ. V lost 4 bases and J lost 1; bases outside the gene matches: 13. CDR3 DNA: TGTGCCAGCAGCTCCTATGGGCTAGCGGGGGGCCGCCGCACAGATACGCAGTATTTT. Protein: CASSSYGLAGGRRTDTQYF. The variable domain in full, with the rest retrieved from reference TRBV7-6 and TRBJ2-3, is GAGVSQSPRYKVTKRGQDVALRCDPISGHVSLYWYRQALGQGPEFLTYFNYEAQQDKSGLPNDRFSAERPEGSISTLTIQRTEQRDSAMYRCASSSYGLAGGRRTDTQYFGPGTRLTVL.

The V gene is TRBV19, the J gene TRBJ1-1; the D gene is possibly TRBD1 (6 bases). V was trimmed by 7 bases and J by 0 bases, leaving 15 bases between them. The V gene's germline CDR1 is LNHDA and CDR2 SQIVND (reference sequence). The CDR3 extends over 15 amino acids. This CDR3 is CASTGQRGMNTEAFF. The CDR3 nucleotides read TGTGCCAGTACTGGGCAGAGGGGGATGAACACTGAAGCTTTCTTT.

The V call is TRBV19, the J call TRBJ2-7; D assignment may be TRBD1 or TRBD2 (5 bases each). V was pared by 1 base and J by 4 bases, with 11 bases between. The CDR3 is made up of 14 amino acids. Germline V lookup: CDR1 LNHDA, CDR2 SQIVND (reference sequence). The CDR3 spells CASSIGGAQYEQYF. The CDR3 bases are TGTGCCAGTAGTATAGGAGGGGCGCAGTACGAGCAGTACTTC.

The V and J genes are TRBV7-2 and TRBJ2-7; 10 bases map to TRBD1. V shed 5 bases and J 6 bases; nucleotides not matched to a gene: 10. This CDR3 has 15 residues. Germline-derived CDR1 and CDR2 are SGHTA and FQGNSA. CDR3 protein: CASSRTRQGAAEQYF. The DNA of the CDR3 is TGTGCCAGCAGCCGTACCCGACAGGGGGCGGCCGAGCAGTACTTC.

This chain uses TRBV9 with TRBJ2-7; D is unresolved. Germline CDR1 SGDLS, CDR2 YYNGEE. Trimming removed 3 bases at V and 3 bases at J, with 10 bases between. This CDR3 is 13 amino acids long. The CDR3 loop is CASSAGISYEQYF. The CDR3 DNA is TGTGCCAGCAGCGCTGGAATCAGCTACGAGCAGTACTTC.

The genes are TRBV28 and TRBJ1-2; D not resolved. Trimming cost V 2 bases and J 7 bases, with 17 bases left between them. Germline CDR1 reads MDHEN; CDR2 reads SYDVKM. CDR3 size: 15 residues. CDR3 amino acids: CASSLRSRPRGGYTF. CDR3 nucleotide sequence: TGTGCCAGCAGTTTAAGGTCCAGGCCTCGGGGTGGCTACACCTTC.

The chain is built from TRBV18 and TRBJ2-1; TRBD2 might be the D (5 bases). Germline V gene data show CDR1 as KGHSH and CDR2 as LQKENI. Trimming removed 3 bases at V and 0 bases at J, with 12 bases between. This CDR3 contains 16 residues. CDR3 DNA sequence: TGTGCCAGCTCACCGTATCGGGAAAGCTCCTACAATGAGCAGTTCTTC. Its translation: CASSPYRESSYNEQFF.

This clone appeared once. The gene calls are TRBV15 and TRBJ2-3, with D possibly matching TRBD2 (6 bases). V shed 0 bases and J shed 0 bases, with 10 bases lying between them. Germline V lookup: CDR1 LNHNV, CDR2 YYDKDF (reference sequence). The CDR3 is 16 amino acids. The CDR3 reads CATSRDRGGSTDTQYF. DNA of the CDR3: TGTGCCACCAGCAGAGATCGTGGGGGGAGCACAGATACGCAGTATTTT.

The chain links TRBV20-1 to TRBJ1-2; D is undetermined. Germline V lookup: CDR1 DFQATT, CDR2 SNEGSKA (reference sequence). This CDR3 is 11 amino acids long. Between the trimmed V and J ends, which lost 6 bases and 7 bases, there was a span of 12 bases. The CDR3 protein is CSAANNPGYTF. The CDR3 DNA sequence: TGCAGTGCCGCTAATAATCCTGGCTACACCTTC.

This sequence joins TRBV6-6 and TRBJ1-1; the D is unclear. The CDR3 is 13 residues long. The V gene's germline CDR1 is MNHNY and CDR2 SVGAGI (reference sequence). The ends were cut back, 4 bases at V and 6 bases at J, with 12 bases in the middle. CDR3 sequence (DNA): TGTGCCAGCAGTTCCGAGGTAGGCGCTGAAGCTTTCTTT. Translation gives CASSSEVGAEAFF.

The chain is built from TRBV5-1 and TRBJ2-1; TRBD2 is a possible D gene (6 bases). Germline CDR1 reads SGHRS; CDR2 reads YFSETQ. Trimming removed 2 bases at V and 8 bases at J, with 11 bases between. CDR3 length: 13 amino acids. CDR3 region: CASSFQGGDEQFF. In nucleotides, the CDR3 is TGCGCCAGCAGCTTTCAGGGAGGCGATGAGCAGTTCTTC.

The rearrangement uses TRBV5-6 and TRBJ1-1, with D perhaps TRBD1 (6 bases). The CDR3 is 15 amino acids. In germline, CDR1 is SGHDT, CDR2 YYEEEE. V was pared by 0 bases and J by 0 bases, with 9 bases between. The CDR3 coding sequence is TGTGCCAGCAGCTTGGAGGGGGGTTTGAACACTGAAGCTTTCTTT. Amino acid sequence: CASSLEGGLNTEAFF.

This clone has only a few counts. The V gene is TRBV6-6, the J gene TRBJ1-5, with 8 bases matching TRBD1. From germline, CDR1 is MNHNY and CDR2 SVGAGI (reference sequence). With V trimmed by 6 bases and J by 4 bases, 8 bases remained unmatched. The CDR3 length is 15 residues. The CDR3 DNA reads TGTGCCAGCAGCCTCGACGGGACAGGTAATCAGCCCCAGCATTTT. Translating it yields CASSLDGTGNQPQHF.

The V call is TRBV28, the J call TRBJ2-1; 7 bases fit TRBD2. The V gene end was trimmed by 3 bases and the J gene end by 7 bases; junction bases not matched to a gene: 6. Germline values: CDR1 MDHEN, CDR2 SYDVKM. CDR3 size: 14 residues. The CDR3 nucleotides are TGTGCCAGCAGTTTGGGGGGGGGAGGTAATGAGCAGTTCTTC. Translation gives CASSLGGGGNEQFF.

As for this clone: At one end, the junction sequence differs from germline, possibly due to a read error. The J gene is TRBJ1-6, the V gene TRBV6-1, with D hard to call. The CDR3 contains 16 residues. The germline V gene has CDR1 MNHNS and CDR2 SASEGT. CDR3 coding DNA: TGTGCCATCAGTGAGTCGTGGGGCTCCTATAATTCACCCCTCCACTTT. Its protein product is CAISESWGSYNSPLHF.

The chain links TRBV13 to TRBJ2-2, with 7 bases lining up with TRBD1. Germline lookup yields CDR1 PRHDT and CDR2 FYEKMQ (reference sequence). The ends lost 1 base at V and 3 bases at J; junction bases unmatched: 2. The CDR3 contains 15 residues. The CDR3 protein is CASSLEGAYTGELFF. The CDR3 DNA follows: TGTGCCAGCAGCTTAGAGGGGGCTTACACCGGGGAGCTGTTTTTT.

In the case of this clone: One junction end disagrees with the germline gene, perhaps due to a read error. CDR3 protein: CASSLAFSAGTYELYF. The CDR3 nucleotides are TGTGCCAGCAGTTTAGCATTTTCGGCGGGGACCTACGAGCTGTACTTC. This chain connects TRBV28 to TRBJ2-7; perhaps TRBD2 as D (6 bases). Germline assignment: CDR1 MDHEN and CDR2 SYDVKM. The CDR3 has 16 residues.

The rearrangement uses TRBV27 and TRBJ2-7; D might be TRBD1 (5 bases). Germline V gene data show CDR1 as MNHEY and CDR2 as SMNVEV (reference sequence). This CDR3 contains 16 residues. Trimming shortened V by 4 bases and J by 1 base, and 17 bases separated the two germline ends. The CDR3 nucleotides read TGTGCCAGCAGTTCCACCAATCAGGGCAGATCCTACGAGCAGTACTTC. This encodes CASSSTNQGRSYEQYF.

The CDR3 DNA is TGTGCCAGCAGTGAAAGTAAGGGGACGCCCCAAATTCCCCAGCATTTT. Its protein product is CASSESKGTPQIPQHF. The genes are TRBV2 and TRBJ1-5; a possible D gene is TRBD1 (5 bases). CDR1 and CDR2 from the germline V gene are SNHLY and FYNNEI. This CDR3 comprises 16 residues. The ends were cut back, 2 bases at V and 10 bases at J, with 21 bases in the middle. The variable domain in full, with the rest retrieved from reference TRBV2 and TRBJ1-5, is EPEVTQTPSHQVTQMGQEVILRCVPISNHLYFYWYRQILGQKVEFLVSFYNNEISEKSEIFDDQFSVERPDGSNFTLKIRSTKLEDSAMYFCASSESKGTPQIPQHFGDGTRLSIL.

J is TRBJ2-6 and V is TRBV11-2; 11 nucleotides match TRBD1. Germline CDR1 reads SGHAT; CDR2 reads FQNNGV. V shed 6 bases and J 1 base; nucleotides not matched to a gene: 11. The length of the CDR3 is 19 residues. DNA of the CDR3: TGTGCCAGCAGTCCTATTTCCGGGACAGGGGGATCTGGGGCCAACGTCCTGACTTTC. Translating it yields CASSPISGTGGSGANVLTF. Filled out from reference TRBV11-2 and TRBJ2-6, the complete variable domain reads EAGVAQSPRYKIIEKRQSVAFWCNPISGHATLYWYQQILGQGPKLLIQFQNNGVVDDSQLPKDRFSAERLKGVDSTLKIQPAKLEDSAVYLCASSPISGTGGSGANVLTFGAGSRLTVL.

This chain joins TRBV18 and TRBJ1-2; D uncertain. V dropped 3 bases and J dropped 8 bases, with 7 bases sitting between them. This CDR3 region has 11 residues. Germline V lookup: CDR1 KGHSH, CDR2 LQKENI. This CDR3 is CASSPREGYTF. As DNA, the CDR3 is TGTGCCAGCTCACCGAGAGAGGGCTACACCTTC.

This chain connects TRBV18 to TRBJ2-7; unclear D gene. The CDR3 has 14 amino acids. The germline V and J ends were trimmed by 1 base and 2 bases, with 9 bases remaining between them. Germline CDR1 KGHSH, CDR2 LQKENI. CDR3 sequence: CASSPLALAYEQYF. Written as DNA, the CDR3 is TGTGCCAGCTCACCACTTGCACTTGCCTACGAGCAGTACTTC.

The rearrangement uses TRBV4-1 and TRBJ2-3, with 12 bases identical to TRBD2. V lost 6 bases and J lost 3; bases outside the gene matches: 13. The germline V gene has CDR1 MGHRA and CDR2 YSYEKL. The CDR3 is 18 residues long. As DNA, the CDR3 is TGCGCCAGCAGTAGAGGTGCTAGCGGGGGGGCCCCTACAGATACGCAGTATTTT. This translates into CASSRGASGGAPTDTQYF.

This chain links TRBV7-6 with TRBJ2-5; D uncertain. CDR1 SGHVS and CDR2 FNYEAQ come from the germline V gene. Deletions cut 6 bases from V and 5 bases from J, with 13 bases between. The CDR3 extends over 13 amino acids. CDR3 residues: CASSRTYRETQYF. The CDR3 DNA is TGTGCCAGCAGTCGCACCTATAGGGAGACCCAGTACTTC.

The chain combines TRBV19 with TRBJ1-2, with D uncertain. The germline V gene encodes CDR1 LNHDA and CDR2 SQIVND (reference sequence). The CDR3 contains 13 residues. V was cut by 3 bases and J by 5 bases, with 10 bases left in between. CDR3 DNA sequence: TGTGCCAGTAGTATTGAGGAGGGATATGGCTACACCTTC. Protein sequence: CASSIEEGYGYTF.